What follows are 26 T cell receptor beta chains derived from one specimen sequenced in a study of long-term antiretroviral therapy in people with HIV. The run of the v3.0 immunoSEQ assay was at survey level. The repertoire was sequenced with immunoSEQ multiplex PCR; TCRdb's copy has only in-frame clones and lacks some. The data show 30,000 to 40,000 clones, approximately 85% seen once. Source: unsorted PBMCs, taken about 3.5 years after starting antiretroviral therapy. The receptors shown here come from a man between 18 and 29 years old with HIV.

The J gene is TRBJ2-7, the V gene TRBV9; D uncertain. V lost 6 bases to trimming and J lost 5 bases, with 24 bases between them. The CDR3 runs to 16 residues. Germline lookup yields CDR1 SGDLS and CDR2 YYNGEE. The CDR3 reads CASTLGLFNWAHEQYF. The CDR3, as DNA: TGTGCCAGCACCCTGGGTCTCTTCAACTGGGCCCACGAGCAGTACTTC.

The rearrangement uses TRBV7-9 and TRBJ1-1, with 9 positions matching TRBD1. Looked up from germline, CDR1 is SEHNR and CDR2 is FQNEAQ (reference sequence). The CDR3 spans 16 residues. J lost 0 bases, V lost 0 bases, and 2 bases had no gene match. In DNA, the CDR3 is TGTGCCAGCAGCTTAGCGGGGACAGGGATGAACACTGAAGCTTTCTTT. Protein: CASSLAGTGMNTEAFF.

V and J are TRBV9 and TRBJ2-3; no reliable D call. This CDR3 has 15 residues. Germline-derived CDR1 and CDR2 are SGDLS and YYNGEE. Trimming took 0 bases from V and 3 from J, leaving 11 bases between them. For the CDR3, the DNA is TGTGCCAGCAGCGTAGCTGACCCGTCTACAGATACGCAGTATTTT. It is translated as CASSVADPSTDTQYF.

The rearrangement joins TRBV7-2 to TRBJ2-2; D perhaps matches TRBD2 (7 bases). The CDR3 is 16 residues long. CDR1 and CDR2 from the germline V gene are SGHTA and FQGNSA. The V end was cut by 1 base, the J end by 0 bases, with 9 bases between. In nucleotides, the CDR3 is TGTGCCAGCAGCTTAGGGGGGGGCTCGAACACCGGGGAGCTGTTTTTT. This encodes CASSLGGGSNTGELFF.

V is TRBV15 and J is TRBJ2-2; 7 bases agree with TRBD1. CDR1 is LNHNV, CDR2 YYDKDF, per germline (reference sequence). The CDR3 extends over 15 amino acids. With 1 base clipped from V and 7 bases from J, the junction kept 6 bases outside the gene matches. CDR3 region: CATSRVTGSVGELFF. The CDR3 DNA reads as TGTGCCACCAGCAGAGTGACAGGGTCGGTCGGGGAGCTGTTTTTT.

The V call is TRBV5-5, the J call TRBJ1-2; D remains ambiguous. Germline V gene sequence: CDR1 SGHKS, CDR2 YYEKEE (reference sequence). The CDR3 runs to 16 residues. Trimming removed 1 base from V and 5 bases from J, with 18 bases in between. The CDR3 here is CASSLMVTAQGYGYTF. The CDR3 DNA reads TGTGCCAGCAGCTTGATGGTGACTGCCCAAGGGTATGGCTACACCTTC.

This clone was recorded once. The chain links TRBV20-1 to TRBJ2-5, with D unclear. Germline-derived CDR1 and CDR2 are DFQATT and SNEGSKA (reference sequence). Trimming stripped 0 bases from V and 2 bases from J, with 1 base between. There are 11 residues in the CDR3. Written as DNA, the CDR3 is TGCAGTGCTAGAGAACAAGAGACCCAGTACTTC. As protein: CSAREQETQYF.

The rearrangement uses TRBV5-1 and TRBJ2-5, with 7 positions matching TRBD1. V was clipped by 3 bases and J by 4 bases; unmatched bases: 3. From germline, CDR1 is SGHRS and CDR2 YFSETQ. The CDR3 runs to 13 residues. The CDR3 DNA reads as TGCGCCAGCAGCTCCCGACAGGGAGAGACCCAGTACTTC. Protein sequence: CASSSRQGETQYF.

The rearrangement links TRBV5-6 to TRBJ2-2, with a possible D match to TRBD2 (6 bases). The CDR3 has 15 amino acids. The V end lost 0 bases, the J end lost 5 bases, and 11 bases lay between the germline ends. From germline, CDR1 is SGHDT and CDR2 YYEEEE. The CDR3 nucleotides are TGTGCCAGCAGCTTGGTGGGCGGGGATACCGGGGAGCTGTTTTTT. It yields the protein CASSLVGGDTGELFF.

The V and J genes are TRBV18 and TRBJ2-3; possible D gene TRBD1, 6 bases. Between the trimmed V and J ends, which lost 6 bases and 4 bases, there was a span of 17 bases. There are 15 residues in the CDR3. The V gene's germline CDR1 is KGHSH and CDR2 LQKENI. The CDR3 is CASSRGQGRADTQYF. The CDR3 coding sequence is TGTGCCAGCTCCCGCGGCCAGGGGCGCGCAGATACGCAGTATTTT.

CDR3: CSVGEGRETQYF. The CDR3 region has the DNA TGCAGCGTTGGTGAGGGGCGAGAGACCCAGTACTTC. This chain uses TRBV29-1 with TRBJ2-5, with D perhaps given as TRBD1 or TRBD2 (5 bases each). Looked up from germline, CDR1 is SQVTM and CDR2 is ANQGSEA. The ends were cut back, 4 bases at V and 4 bases at J, with 10 bases in the middle. The CDR3 totals 12 residues.

The rearrangement joins TRBV5-1 to TRBJ2-7; D unclear. With 1 base removed from V and 0 bases from J, the gap between germline ends came to 11 bases. The CDR3 runs to 15 residues. Germline lookup yields CDR1 SGHRS and CDR2 YFSETQ. CDR3 loop: CASSLWASSSYEQYF. CDR3 DNA sequence: TGCGCCAGCAGCTTGTGGGCGTCGAGCTCCTACGAGCAGTACTTC.

The rearrangement links TRBV13 to TRBJ1-1; D gene uncertain. V was pared by 4 bases and J by 0 bases, with 15 bases between. CDR1 PRHDT and CDR2 FYEKMQ come from the germline V gene (reference sequence). The CDR3 spans 16 residues. Here the CDR3 DNA reads TGTGCCAGCAGCTGGGTCGAGGAGAGGATGAACACTGAAGCTTTCTTT. Its translation is CASSWVEERMNTEAFF. The full variable domain, in which reference TRBV13 and TRBJ1-1 provide the parts outside the CDR3, is AAGVIQSPRHLIKEKRETATLKCYPIPRHDTVYWYQQGPGQDPQFLISFYEKMQSDKGSIPDRFSAQQFSDYHSELNMSSLELGDSALYFCASSWVEERMNTEAFFGQGTRLTVV.

The rearrangement joins TRBV5-6 to TRBJ1-5; the match to TRBD1 covers 7 bases. The CDR3 covers 15 residues. The junction had 8 bases not matched to a gene; V was cut back by 4 bases and J by 4 bases. Germline CDR1 SGHDT, CDR2 YYEEEE. CDR3 in DNA: TGTGCCAGCAGCCATAGGACAGGACTAAATCAGCCCCAGCATTTT. Protein sequence: CASSHRTGLNQPQHF.

The chain recombines TRBV19 with TRBJ2-7; D is perhaps TRBD1 or TRBD2 (5 bases each). V dropped 8 bases and J dropped 8 bases, with 13 bases sitting between them. This CDR3 is built from 11 residues. Germline assignment: CDR1 LNHDA and CDR2 SQIVND (reference sequence). CDR3 bases: TGTGCCAGTGGGACCCCGGGGCAGCAGTACTTC. Protein sequence: CASGTPGQQYF.

The V call is TRBV6-5, the J call TRBJ2-1, with D possibly being TRBD2 (7 bases). CDR1 and CDR2 from the germline V gene are MNHEY and SVGAGI. CDR3 size: 15 residues. V lost 6 bases to trimming and J lost 4 bases, with 16 bases between them. The CDR3 reads CASRAQGGFYNEQFF. CDR3 bases: TGTGCCAGCAGGGCACAGGGAGGGTTTTACAATGAGCAGTTCTTC.

The chain employs TRBV14 and TRBJ2-3; weak D call: TRBD2 (5 bases). Between the trimmed V and J ends, which lost 0 bases and 4 bases, there was a span of 8 bases. From germline, CDR1 is SGHDN and CDR2 FVKESK. The CDR3 sequence is 14 residues long. The DNA of the CDR3 is TGTGCCAGCAGCCAAGATTTGGGAGCAGATACGCAGTATTTT. Protein: CASSQDLGADTQYF.

The chain joins TRBV4-1 to TRBJ2-7; possibly TRBD1 for D (5 bases). The germline V gene has CDR1 MGHRA and CDR2 YSYEKL. V lost 5 bases and J 7 bases, leaving 18 bases between the germline ends. The length of the CDR3 is 14 residues. CDR3 nucleotides: TGCGCCAGCAGCATCCCAAACCAGGGTGGTGAGCAGTACTTC. Protein: CASSIPNQGGEQYF.

The chain couples TRBV11-2 to TRBJ2-5; 10 bases map to TRBD1. The trim removed 0 bases at V and 4 bases at J, leaving 8 bases unmatched. The CDR3 loop spans 17 amino acids. The germline gives CDR1 SGHAT, CDR2 FQNNGV. In DNA form, the CDR3 reads TGTGCCAGCAGCTTAGATCCCCCGGGACAGGGGAGAGAGACCCAGTACTTC. The encoded protein is CASSLDPPGQGRETQYF.

This sequence joins TRBV5-6 and TRBJ2-7; 9 bases map to TRBD2. The germline gives CDR1 SGHDT, CDR2 YYEEEE. The CDR3 covers 13 residues. V lost 2 bases, J lost 6 bases, and 3 bases stayed unmatched. The CDR3 loop is CASSFSGRSEQYF. Written as DNA, the CDR3 is TGTGCCAGCAGCTTTAGCGGGAGATCCGAGCAGTACTTC.

The CDR3 is CASSWTALSGPSYEQYF. CDR3 nucleotides: TGTGCCAGCAGTTGGACAGCCCTTAGCGGGCCGTCCTACGAGCAGTACTTC. The gene calls are TRBV28 and TRBJ2-7, with D perhaps matching TRBD2 (7 bases). V was clipped by 4 bases and J by 1 base, with 20 bases between them. The germline V gene has CDR1 MDHEN and CDR2 SYDVKM. There are 17 residues in the CDR3.

The V call is TRBV27, the J call TRBJ1-3; 7 bases line up with TRBD1. The CDR3 sequence is 17 residues long. Losses at the gene ends were 6 bases for V and 4 bases for J; bases not matched to a gene: 15. The germline CDR1 and CDR2 sequences are MNHEY and SMNVEV (reference sequence). In DNA form, the CDR3 reads TGTGCCAGCAGCGATCTGTGGCAGGGGGAATCCGGAAACACCATATATTTT. Amino acid sequence: CASSDLWQGESGNTIYF.

CDR3 nucleotide sequence: TGTGCCAGCAGGCCCCGGGGCGGCACAGATACGCAGTATTTT. Protein: CASRPRGGTDTQYF. This chain joins TRBV27 and TRBJ2-3; either TRBD1 or TRBD2 may supply D (5 bases each). Deletions cut 6 bases from V and 1 base from J, with 11 bases between. CDR1 is MNHEY, CDR2 SMNVEV, per germline (reference sequence). The CDR3 runs 14 residues.

This clone was seen a single time. The rearrangement links TRBV18 to TRBJ1-1; 7 bases are shared with TRBD1. This CDR3 spans 17 amino acids. Germline V lookup: CDR1 KGHSH, CDR2 LQKENI. J gave up 1 base and V 0 bases, and 8 bases lay outside the gene matches. The CDR3 region is CASSPPAGQLKNTEAFF. CDR3 coding DNA: TGTGCCAGCTCACCACCCGCGGGACAGCTGAAGAACACTGAAGCTTTCTTT.

The sample holds one count of this clone. V gene TRBV6-5 combines with J gene TRBJ2-7; the D gene could be TRBD1 or TRBD2 (5 bases each). Germline V gene lookup returns CDR1 MNHEY and CDR2 SVGAGI. The V gene lost 6 bases and the J gene lost 6 bases, with 15 bases spanning the gap. The CDR3 is made up of 13 amino acids. The chain's CDR3 is CASSPVGDGEQYF. For the CDR3, the DNA is TGTGCCAGCAGCCCGGTGGGGGATGGCGAGCAGTACTTC.

V usage is TRBV6-1 and J usage is TRBJ2-1; D is possibly TRBD1 or TRBD2 (6 bases each). V was pared by 6 bases and J by 7 bases, with 10 bases between. The V gene's germline CDR1 is MNHNS and CDR2 SASEGT. The CDR3 has 12 amino acids. CDR3 nucleotides: TGTGCCAGCAGAACAGGGAGGAATGAGCAGTTCTTC. Translating gives CASRTGRNEQFF.